Each of the 2 T cell receptor beta chains below was sequenced from the same sample in a study of T cell repertoires in cytomegalovirus infection. TCRdb passed the reads through MiXCR, listing each CDR3 protein once. Among 250,000 to 300,000 distinct CDR3 sequences listed, about 25% were seen once. The sequenced material came from PBMCs. These receptor sequences come from a human donor in good health (CMV status not recorded). Some clones in this sample may be carry-over from other donors' samples.

This clonotype was seen many times. The chain joins TRBV6-1 to TRBJ1-4; D may be TRBD1 (6 bases). With 5 bases removed from V and 7 bases from J, the gap between germline ends came to 17 bases. The CDR3 totals 15 residues. The V gene's germline CDR1 is MNHNS and CDR2 SASEGT. The CDR3 DNA reads TGTGCCAGCAGTACTCTTCAGGGGCTTGGTGAAAAACTGTTTTTT. Its protein is CASSTLQGLGEKLFF.

This clonotype was picked up many times. The chain recombines TRBV7-3 with TRBJ1-2; tentative D call: TRBD1 (5 bases). This CDR3 region has 13 residues. Germline V gene data show CDR1 as SGHTA and CDR2 as FQGTGA. V dropped 4 bases and J dropped 5 bases, with 11 bases sitting between them. Here the CDR3 reads CASSSGTEYGYTF. Written as DNA, the CDR3 is TGTGCCAGCAGCTCCGGGACGGAATATGGCTACACCTTC.